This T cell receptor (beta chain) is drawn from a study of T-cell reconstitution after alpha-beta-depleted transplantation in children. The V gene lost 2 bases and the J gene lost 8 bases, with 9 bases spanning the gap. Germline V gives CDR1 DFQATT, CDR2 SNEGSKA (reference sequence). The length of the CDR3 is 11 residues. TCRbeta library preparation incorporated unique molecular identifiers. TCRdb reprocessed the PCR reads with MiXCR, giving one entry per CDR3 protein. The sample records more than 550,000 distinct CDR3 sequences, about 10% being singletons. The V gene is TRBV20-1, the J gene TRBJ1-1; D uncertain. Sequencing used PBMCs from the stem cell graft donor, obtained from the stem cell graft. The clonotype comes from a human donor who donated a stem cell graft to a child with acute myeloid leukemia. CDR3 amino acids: CSARWEGEAFF. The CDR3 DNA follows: TGCAGTGCTAGATGGGAGGGCGAAGCTTTCTTT.